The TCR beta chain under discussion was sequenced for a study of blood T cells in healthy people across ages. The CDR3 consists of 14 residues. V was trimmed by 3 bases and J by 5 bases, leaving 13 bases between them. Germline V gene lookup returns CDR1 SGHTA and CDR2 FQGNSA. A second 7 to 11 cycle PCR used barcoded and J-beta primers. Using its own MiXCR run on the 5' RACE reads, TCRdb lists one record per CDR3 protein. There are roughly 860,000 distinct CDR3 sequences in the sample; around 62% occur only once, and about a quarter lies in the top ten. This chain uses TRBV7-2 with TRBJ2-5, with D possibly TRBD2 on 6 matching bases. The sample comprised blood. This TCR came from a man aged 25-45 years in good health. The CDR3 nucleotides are TGTGCCAGCAGCTTGGTTTGGGGGGAGGAGACCCAGTACTTC. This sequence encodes CASSLVWGEETQYF.